A selection of T cell receptor beta chains follows, all from one sample in a study of blood T cells in healthy people across ages. MiXCR, run by TCRdb on the 5' RACE reads, gives a single entry per CDR3 protein. The sample yields 710,000 or so distinct CDR3 sequences, about a fifth seen once. Sequencing used blood. These receptors were obtained from a man between 70 and 80 years old in good health. Each CDR3 is given with its conserved first and last residue.

CDR3aa: CASSVGRLQETQYF
len: 14
v_gene: TRBV7-2

CDR3aa: CASSYVLGAGEQYF
len: 14
v_gene: TRBV6-6

CDR3aa: CASSFGSLGNTIYF
len: 14
v_gene: TRBV5-1

CDR3aa: CASSVLSAGNEQFF
len: 14
v_gene: TRBV2

CDR3aa: CVARRAATGTVGTDTQYF
len: 18
v_gene: TRBV28

CDR3aa: CSVHEPGTGGEQYF
len: 14
v_gene: TRBV29-1

CDR3aa: CASSSRGGLEAFF
len: 13
v_gene: TRBV7-2

CDR3aa: CASSLVGRGDEQFF
len: 14
v_gene: TRBV7-9

CDR3aa: CASSVLQGARGTQYF
len: 15
v_gene: TRBV9

CDR3aa: CSVQQNNYGYTF
len: 12
v_gene: TRBV29-1

CDR3aa: CASGQSRANTEAFF
len: 14
v_gene: TRBV12-5

CDR3aa: CASSVAGANSGNTIYF
len: 16
v_gene: TRBV9

CDR3aa: CASRRFGSAGLGETQYF
len: 17
v_gene: TRBV7-2

CDR3aa: CSGTGIPRTDTQYF
len: 14
v_gene: TRBV29-1

CDR3aa: CASSPNKETQYF
len: 12
v_gene: TRBV18

CDR3aa: CASRRTTHEKLFF
len: 13
v_gene: TRBV28

CDR3aa: CASTDWGRVNYGYTF
len: 15
v_gene: TRBV6-1

CDR3aa: CASSLSPGGETQYF
len: 14
v_gene: TRBV9

CDR3aa: CSVWTGPGEKLFF
len: 13
v_gene: TRBV29-1

CDR3aa: CASSQRDPDDQPQHF
len: 15
v_gene: TRBV7-8

CDR3aa: CASSDGITYEQYF
len: 13
v_gene: TRBV5-1

CDR3aa: CASSPDLGTGIYNEQFF
len: 17
v_gene: TRBV3-1

CDR3aa: CASSHLGQAHEKLFF
len: 15
v_gene: TRBV4-3

CDR3aa: CASSLSLPSGSNYGYTF
len: 17
v_gene: TRBV12-3/TRBV12-4

CDR3aa: CASSQELSGRDRGNQPQHF
len: 19
v_gene: TRBV4-1

CDR3aa: CASSGSRKSYSYEQYF
len: 16
v_gene: TRBV3-1

CDR3aa: CSVGSSGRHYEQYF
len: 14
v_gene: TRBV20-1

CDR3aa: CASIPGQGAVGAEAFF
len: 16
v_gene: TRBV12-3/TRBV12-4

CDR3aa: CASGFTSGGATETQYF
len: 16
v_gene: TRBV12-5

CDR3aa: CASSLVGSLEADTQYF
len: 16
v_gene: TRBV11-3

CDR3aa: CASSLSGSLTDTQYF
len: 15
v_gene: TRBV7-8

CDR3aa: CSAWDLSTDTQYF
len: 13
v_gene: TRBV20-1

CDR3aa: CATSSTGGYDEKLFF
len: 15
v_gene: TRBV15

CDR3aa: CSATKIGGTALPYEQYF
len: 17
v_gene: TRBV20-1

CDR3aa: CASSPEGPRGYGYTF
len: 15
v_gene: TRBV18

CDR3aa: CASKLRVGTDTQYF
len: 14
v_gene: TRBV12-3/TRBV12-4

CDR3aa: CASSQGPPGSGSADTQYF
len: 18
v_gene: TRBV4-3

CDR3aa: CASTNDGFNQPQHF
len: 14
v_gene: TRBV6-6

CDR3aa: CATSDPTGTAYGYTF
len: 15
v_gene: TRBV24-1

CDR3aa: CASSLANSPLHF
len: 12
v_gene: TRBV12-3/TRBV12-4

CDR3aa: CASKDRGRRANEQFF
len: 15
v_gene: TRBV19

CDR3aa: CAISLCVGPGANVLTF
len: 16
v_gene: TRBV7-2

CDR3aa: CASSLFRGLVYEQYF
len: 15
v_gene: TRBV5-5

CDR3aa: CASTLRQGSYNSPLHF
len: 16
v_gene: TRBV6-2/TRBV6-3

CDR3aa: CSARRTDNEQFF
len: 12
v_gene: TRBV29-1

CDR3aa: CASSYGQGARGNTEAFF
len: 17
v_gene: TRBV6-6

CDR3aa: CASSLAQGSEAFF
len: 13
v_gene: TRBV12-3/TRBV12-4

CDR3aa: CASSFSGAHQFF
len: 12
v_gene: TRBV7-8

CDR3aa: CASSDQGGMLNNEQFF
len: 16
v_gene: TRBV7-2

CDR3aa: CAISVGVDTEAFF
len: 13
v_gene: TRBV10-3

CDR3aa: CASSLETREDTQYF
len: 14
v_gene: TRBV5-5

CDR3aa: CASSFGGLTEAFF
len: 13
v_gene: TRBV7-9

CDR3aa: CASMVVPEKLFF
len: 12
v_gene: TRBV12-3/TRBV12-4

CDR3aa: CASSQASAHGYTF
len: 13
v_gene: TRBV3-1

CDR3aa: CASSLGLAREQFF
len: 13
v_gene: TRBV5-1

CDR3aa: CASSQWQENEKLFF
len: 14
v_gene: TRBV3-1

CDR3aa: CSVVPGTGDSIQYF
len: 14
v_gene: TRBV29-1